These 17 T cell receptor beta chains were all obtained from the same sample, sequenced in a study of radiotherapy plus CTLA-4 blockade in lung cancer. TCRdb's table, derived via immunoSEQ multiplex PCR, lists solely in-frame clones and lacks some. Of over 40,000 clones listed, roughly 80% are singletons. The material was peripheral blood, obtained from a patient treated with radiotherapy plus ipilimumab. These TCRs come from a human donor with non-small cell lung cancer who had stable disease on radiotherapy plus ipilimumab.

The chain has TRBV27 and TRBJ2-5, with D possibly being TRBD2 (6 bases). The ends were cut back, 3 bases at V and 4 bases at J, with 12 bases in the middle. CDR1 MNHEY and CDR2 SMNVEV come from the germline V gene (reference sequence). This CDR3 contains 14 residues. The CDR3 protein is CASSLGGSGETQYF. The CDR3 nucleotides read TGTGCCAGCAGTTTGGGGGGTAGCGGAGAGACCCAGTACTTC.

The chain combines TRBV5-1 with TRBJ1-1; TRBD1 is a possible D gene (6 bases). V was clipped by 1 base and J by 3 bases, with 10 bases between them. CDR1 and CDR2 from the germline V gene are SGHRS and YFSETQ. The CDR3 totals 14 residues. CDR3 sequence (DNA): TGCGCCAGCAGCTTGACGGCAGGGGACACTGAAGCTTTCTTT. It specifies CASSLTAGDTEAFF. Complete variable domain (other parts from reference TRBV5-1 and TRBJ1-1): KAGVTQTPRYLIKTRGQQVTLSCSPISGHRSVSWYQQTPGQGLQFLFEYFSETQRNKGNFPGRFSGRQFSNSRSEMNVSTLELGDSALYLCASSLTAGDTEAFFGQGTRLTVV.

This clone was detected only once. This rearrangement joins TRBV19 to TRBJ2-3; perhaps TRBD2 as D (5 bases). The CDR3 totals 15 residues. Trimming stripped 4 bases from V and 0 bases from J, with 11 bases between. Germline V gives CDR1 LNHDA, CDR2 SQIVND (reference sequence). CDR3 sequence reads: CASSTRQRSTDTQYF. CDR3 coding DNA: TGTGCCAGTAGTACCCGCCAGCGGAGCACAGATACGCAGTATTTT.

This clone was counted only a few times. This chain uses TRBV30 with TRBJ2-2, with D tentatively TRBD1 (7 bases). The CDR3 consists of 14 residues. Germline lookup yields CDR1 GTSNPN and CDR2 SVGIG (reference sequence). Trimming took 3 bases from V and 0 from J, leaving 8 bases between them. CDR3 sequence: CAWSRGANTGELFF. The CDR3 DNA is TGTGCCTGGAGCAGGGGGGCGAACACCGGGGAGCTGTTTTTT. The entire variable domain, with the rest obtained from reference TRBV30 and TRBJ2-2, is as follows: SQTIHQWPATLVQPVGSPLSLECTVEGTSNPNLYWYRQAAGRGLQLLFYSVGIGQISSEVPQNLSASRPQDRQFILSSKKLLLSDSGFYLCAWSRGANTGELFFGEGSRLTVL.

The chain is built from TRBV4-1 and TRBJ2-1; TRBD1 agrees at 10 bases. The ends lost 2 bases at V and 5 bases at J; junction bases unmatched: 6. CDR3 length: 16 residues. Germline V lookup: CDR1 MGHRA, CDR2 YSYEKL. CDR3 in DNA: TGCGCCAGCAGCCAATCAACCGGGACAGGGGACAATGAGCAGTTCTTC. Translated: CASSQSTGTGDNEQFF.

The chain is built from TRBV15 and TRBJ2-1, with D perhaps TRBD2 (5 bases). The germline CDR1 and CDR2 sequences are LNHNV and YYDKDF (reference sequence). This CDR3 is built from 16 residues. The germline V and J ends were trimmed by 0 bases and 0 bases, with 9 bases remaining between them. Here the CDR3 DNA reads TGTGCCACCAGCAGAGAGGTAGCGACCTCCTACAATGAGCAGTTCTTC. The encoded protein is CATSREVATSYNEQFF.

This chain joins TRBV5-1 and TRBJ2-1; D perhaps matches TRBD2 (5 bases). The V and J ends lost 0 bases and 7 bases respectively, with 8 bases between them. The germline gives CDR1 SGHRS, CDR2 YFSETQ. There are 13 residues in the CDR3. CDR3 nucleotide sequence: TGCGCCAGCAGCTTGGGGGAGATGAATGAGCAGTTCTTC. This sequence encodes CASSLGEMNEQFF.

V is TRBV7-2 and J is TRBJ2-1, with 10 nucleotides matching TRBD2. The CDR3 runs to 15 residues. Germline CDR1 and CDR2: SGHTA and FQGNSA. V trimming: 1 base; J trimming: 10 bases; junction bases outside the gene matches: 7. The CDR3 DNA follows: TGTGCCAGCAGCTTAGTAGCGGGAGGCCTGGGGGAGCAGTTCTTC. As protein: CASSLVAGGLGEQFF.

In this sample, this clone turned up a few times. This rearrangement joins TRBV6-1 to TRBJ2-3; D gene ambiguous. V was pared by 4 bases and J by 0 bases, with 8 bases between. Germline values: CDR1 MNHNS, CDR2 SASEGT. CDR3 size: 14 residues. CDR3 nucleotide sequence: TGTGCCAGCAGTGTAGAACGTAGCACAGATACGCAGTATTTT. Its translation is CASSVERSTDTQYF.

This chain connects TRBV6-5 to TRBJ2-3; D is perhaps TRBD2 (6 bases). The CDR3 extends over 14 amino acids. The V end was cut by 2 bases, the J end by 3 bases, with 9 bases between. Germline V gene data show CDR1 as MNHEY and CDR2 as SVGAGI. This CDR3 is CASSYPGETDTQYF. CDR3 nucleotides: TGTGCCAGCAGTTACCCGGGGGAGACAGATACGCAGTATTTT.

The chain employs TRBV19 and TRBJ2-1; 10 nucleotides line up with TRBD2. The V gene end was trimmed by 3 bases and the J gene end by 3 bases; junction bases not matched to a gene: 8. This CDR3 spans 17 amino acids. Per the germline V gene, CDR1 is LNHDA and CDR2 is SQIVND (reference sequence). CDR3 DNA: TGTGCCAGTAGTATTAAAGGACTAGCGGACCACTACAATGAGCAGTTCTTC. This encodes CASSIKGLADHYNEQFF.

This clone occurred once. V is TRBV28 and J is TRBJ2-7; TRBD2 might be the D (5 bases). The germline V gene has CDR1 MDHEN and CDR2 SYDVKM. V lost 3 bases, J lost 5 bases, and 8 bases lay in between. This CDR3 spans 12 amino acids. This CDR3 reads CASSLLRDEQYF. For the CDR3, the DNA is TGTGCCAGCAGTTTGCTGAGGGACGAGCAGTACTTC.

The V call is TRBV2, the J call TRBJ2-5; 10 bases line up with TRBD1. The length of the CDR3 is 16 residues. Germline V gene data show CDR1 as SNHLY and CDR2 as FYNNEI. V lost 6 bases and J lost 4; bases outside the gene matches: 11. The CDR3 sequence: CASRLDRGPVVETQYF. CDR3 DNA: TGTGCCAGCAGATTAGACAGGGGGCCAGTTGTAGAGACCCAGTACTTC.

This chain joins TRBV7-9 and TRBJ2-7; D unclear. Germline V lookup: CDR1 SEHNR, CDR2 FQNEAQ (reference sequence). V was cut by 4 bases and J by 3 bases, with 7 bases left in between. CDR3 size: 12 residues. The DNA of the CDR3 is TGTGCCAGCAGCTCAATAGACTACGAGCAGTACTTC. It translates to CASSSIDYEQYF.

The chain has TRBV18 and TRBJ2-5; 7 positions match TRBD1. This CDR3 is 14 amino acids long. The junction had 6 bases not matched to a gene; V was cut back by 3 bases and J by 5 bases. Germline lookup yields CDR1 KGHSH and CDR2 LQKENI. The CDR3 coding sequence is TGTGCCAGCTCACCGCGGCAGGGGGAGGAGACCCAGTACTTC. Translation: CASSPRQGEETQYF.

The CDR3 DNA follows: TGTGCCAGTAGTATAGTGGGTTCGGGCACTGAAGCTTTCTTT. This codes for CASSIVGSGTEAFF. The chain uses TRBV19 and TRBJ1-1; D remains ambiguous. Trimming stripped 1 base from V and 4 bases from J, with 10 bases between. CDR3 length: 14 amino acids. Germline V lookup: CDR1 LNHDA, CDR2 SQIVND (reference sequence).

The chain combines TRBV9 with TRBJ1-1, with 11 bases matching TRBD1. The V gene end was trimmed by 3 bases and the J gene end by 0 bases; junction bases not matched to a gene: 4. The CDR3 has 16 residues. Germline loops: CDR1 SGDLS, CDR2 YYNGEE. CDR3 nucleotides: TGTGCCAGCAGCGCCTCGGGACAGGGGGTGAACACTGAAGCTTTCTTT. Translation gives CASSASGQGVNTEAFF.